The 25 T cell receptor beta chains in this list originate from one sample, sequenced in a study of T cell responses to AZD1222 COVID-19 vaccine. TCRdb's table, derived via immunoSEQ multiplex PCR, lists solely in-frame clones and lacks some. The sample holds approximately 65,000 clones, roughly 80% seen once. The material was peripheral blood, obtained on day 0 of AZD1222 vaccination. Receptors originate from an adult in good health.

This clone occurred a few times. The chain uses TRBV4-3 and TRBJ2-5; D call uncertain. CDR3 length equals 14 residues. From germline, CDR1 is LGHNA and CDR2 YSLEER. V lost 4 bases, J lost 7 bases, and 16 bases lay in between. CDR3 sequence reads: CASSPKHLAGTQYF. CDR3 coding DNA: TGCGCCAGCAGCCCTAAGCACTTAGCAGGGACCCAGTACTTC.

This clone is categorized as medium-sized. The V gene is TRBV5-1, the J gene TRBJ1-5; D perhaps matches TRBD1 (5 bases). Between the trimmed V and J ends, which lost 3 bases and 4 bases, there was a span of 11 bases. This CDR3 is built from 14 residues. Looked up from germline, CDR1 is SGHRS and CDR2 is YFSETQ. The CDR3 DNA follows: TGCGCCAGCAGCTCGGGGGAGGGGAATCAGCCCCAGCATTTT. This codes for CASSSGEGNQPQHF.

The chain links TRBV6-2 or TRBV6-3 to TRBJ1-1; maybe TRBD1 (6 bases). The CDR3 totals 16 residues. V was pared by 6 bases and J by 3 bases, with 20 bases between. Germline CDR1 and CDR2: MNHEY and SVGEGT. As DNA, the CDR3 is TGTGCCAGCAGCCCCTTGGCAGGGGCCTACCACACTGAAGCTTTCTTT. Encoded protein: CASSPLAGAYHTEAFF.

The CDR3 sequence: CASSFRSTVLYGYTF. CDR3 nucleotide sequence: TGTGCCAGCAGTTTCCGCTCGACGGTTCTCTATGGCTACACCTTC. This rearrangement joins TRBV27 to TRBJ1-2; D call uncertain. The germline V gene encodes CDR1 MNHEY and CDR2 SMNVEV (reference sequence). The CDR3 runs to 15 residues. With 3 bases removed from V and 4 bases from J, the gap between germline ends came to 15 bases.

The V and J genes are TRBV3-1 (or the pseudogene TRBV3-2) and TRBJ1-4; D may be TRBD1 (6 bases). This CDR3 is built from 15 residues. Germline V gene lookup returns CDR1 LGHDT and CDR2 YNNKEL (reference sequence). V was pared by 4 bases and J by 3 bases, with 12 bases between. The CDR3 nucleotides are TGTGCCAGCAGCCGGACGGGGGCGGCTAATGAAAAACTGTTTTTT. This sequence encodes CASSRTGAANEKLFF.

The CDR3 nucleotides read TGTGCCAGTAGACAGGATCCTAGCTCTGGAAACACCATATATTTT. Protein product: CASRQDPSSGNTIYF. The V gene is TRBV19, the J gene TRBJ1-3, with a tentative D call TRBD1 (5 bases). Trimming left V 6 bases short and J 0 bases short, with 12 bases between. This CDR3 has 15 amino acids. Germline CDR1 reads LNHDA; CDR2 reads SQIVND (reference sequence).

The V and J genes are TRBV27 and TRBJ2-2; D uncertain. The CDR3 has 17 amino acids. Looked up from germline, CDR1 is MNHEY and CDR2 is SMNVEV (reference sequence). The ends were cut back, 1 base at V and 6 bases at J, with 18 bases in the middle. The CDR3 DNA is TGTGCCAGCAGTTTATGGGCCAGCGCACCCTTCTCCGGGGAGCTGTTTTTT. The encoded protein is CASSLWASAPFSGELFF.

This chain uses TRBV6-5 with TRBJ1-6; 7 positions match TRBD1. V was pared by 1 base and J by 7 bases, with 4 bases of the junction left unmatched. CDR3 size: 15 residues. CDR1 is MNHEY, CDR2 SVGAGI, per germline. CDR3 sequence (DNA): TGTGCCAGCAGTTACTGGGACAGTGTGAATTCACCCCTCCACTTT. This codes for CASSYWDSVNSPLHF.

The CDR3 nucleotides are TGCAGTGCTAGTAGCAGGGGAGGTCAGCCCCAGCATTTT. Its translation is CSASSRGGQPQHF. The rearrangement joins TRBV20-1 to TRBJ1-5, with D maybe TRBD1 (6 bases). The germline V and J ends were trimmed by 3 bases and 6 bases, with 12 bases remaining between them. Germline CDR1 DFQATT, CDR2 SNEGSKA (reference sequence). The CDR3 runs 13 residues.

In its sample, this clone was seen many times. V usage is TRBV11-2 and J usage is TRBJ2-1, with 7 bases fitting TRBD2. Trimming cost V 5 bases and J 6 bases; bases outside gene matches: 13. The CDR3 sequence is 16 residues long. Germline CDR1 SGHAT, CDR2 FQNNGV. CDR3 coding DNA: TGTGCCAGCAGCCGTCCCTTGGACGGGGGGTCCAATGAGCAGTTCTTC. It specifies CASSRPLDGGSNEQFF. Combining the CDR3 with reference TRBV11-2 and TRBJ2-1 gives the whole variable domain EAGVAQSPRYKIIEKRQSVAFWCNPISGHATLYWYQQILGQGPKLLIQFQNNGVVDDSQLPKDRFSAERLKGVDSTLKIQPAKLEDSAVYLCASSRPLDGGSNEQFFGPGTRLTVL.

This clone was observed a few times. The rearrangement joins TRBV28 to TRBJ1-2; no definite D call. V lost 2 bases and J 0 bases, leaving 4 bases between the germline ends. The V gene's germline CDR1 is MDHEN and CDR2 SYDVKM. This CDR3 has 13 residues. DNA of the CDR3: TGTGCCAGCAGTTTACAGACTAACTATGGCTACACCTTC. This encodes CASSLQTNYGYTF.

This clone was seen a handful of times. V usage is TRBV5-6 and J usage is TRBJ1-2; no clear D gene. Germline CDR1 is SGHDT and CDR2 is YYEEEE. This CDR3 contains 14 residues. V lost 3 bases and J 4 bases, leaving 13 bases between the germline ends. The CDR3 region is CASSSWTVVYGYTF. CDR3 nucleotide sequence: TGTGCCAGCAGCTCGTGGACCGTCGTCTATGGCTACACCTTC.

This CDR3 is CASSLNRGTYNEQFF. DNA of the CDR3: TGTGCCAGCAGCTTAAACAGGGGCACCTACAATGAGCAGTTCTTC. This chain links TRBV7-3 with TRBJ2-1, with 7 bases that match TRBD1. This CDR3 contains 15 residues. Germline CDR1 SGHTA, CDR2 FQGTGA. V was pared by 1 base and J by 2 bases, with 2 bases of the junction left unmatched.

The chain uses TRBV3-1 (or the pseudogene TRBV3-2) and TRBJ2-7; no firm D call. This CDR3 spans 13 amino acids. Trimming removed 2 bases from V and 3 bases from J, with 8 bases in between. CDR1 and CDR2 from the germline V gene are LGHDT and YNNKEL (reference sequence). DNA for the CDR3: TGTGCCAGCAGCCAACTGGGGAACTACGAGCAGTACTTC. This translates into CASSQLGNYEQYF.

This clone appeared once. The chain employs TRBV2 and TRBJ2-1; D assignment may be TRBD1 or TRBD2 (6 bases each). Germline V gene sequence: CDR1 SNHLY, CDR2 FYNNEI. The CDR3 length is 13 residues. V was clipped by 8 bases and J by 4 bases, with 12 bases between them. CDR3 nucleotide sequence: TGTGCCAGCGTGCGGGGACAATACAATGAGCAGTTCTTC. Amino acids: CASVRGQYNEQFF. Full variable domain (rest looked up from reference TRBV2 and TRBJ2-1): EPEVTQTPSHQVTQMGQEVILRCVPISNHLYFYWYRQILGQKVEFLVSFYNNEISEKSEIFDDQFSVERPDGSNFTLKIRSTKLEDSAMYFCASVRGQYNEQFFGPGTRLTVL.

The chain combines TRBV7-9 with TRBJ2-2; no clear D gene. The germline gives CDR1 SEHNR, CDR2 FQNEAQ (reference sequence). This CDR3 has 10 amino acids. V was cut by 5 bases and J by 8 bases, with 3 bases left in between. CDR3 sequence (DNA): TGTGCCAGCAGCCATGGGGAGCTGTTTTTT. Protein: CASSHGELFF.

The chain is built from TRBV7-2 and TRBJ1-2, with 7 positions matching TRBD1. Germline V CDR1 and CDR2: SGHTA, FQGNSA. The CDR3 is made up of 16 amino acids. V trimming: 5 bases; J trimming: 3 bases; junction bases outside the gene matches: 12. The CDR3 loop is CASSDQAQGVDYGYTF. The CDR3 coding sequence is TGTGCCAGCAGCGACCAGGCCCAGGGGGTAGACTATGGCTACACCTTC.

The chain couples TRBV30 to TRBJ1-6, with 12 bases lining up with TRBD1. The J segment lost 8 bases and the V segment lost 8 bases, leaving 10 bases of the junction unmatched. There are 15 residues in the CDR3. The V gene's germline CDR1 is GTSNPN and CDR2 SVGIG (reference sequence). The CDR3 sequence: CARGDRGLWDSPLHF. In DNA form, the CDR3 reads TGTGCCCGAGGGGACAGGGGGCTTTGGGATTCACCCCTCCACTTT.

This chain uses TRBV30 with TRBJ1-2; D gene uncertain. V gave up 2 bases and J gave up 4 bases, with 5 bases separating them. In germline, CDR1 is GTSNPN, CDR2 SVGIG (reference sequence). This CDR3 has 11 residues. This chain's CDR3 is CAWSPGYGYTF. The DNA of the CDR3 is TGTGCCTGGAGTCCAGGCTATGGCTACACCTTC. Drawing the rest from reference TRBV30 and TRBJ1-2, the complete variable domain is SQTIHQWPATLVQPVGSPLSLECTVEGTSNPNLYWYRQAAGRGLQLLFYSVGIGQISSEVPQNLSASRPQDRQFILSSKKLLLSDSGFYLCAWSPGYGYTFGSGTRLTVV.

The chain couples TRBV6-5 to TRBJ1-6; TRBD1 aligns across 8 bases. This CDR3 comprises 16 residues. Germline V gives CDR1 MNHEY, CDR2 SVGAGI. V gave up 4 bases and J gave up 1 base; unmatched junction bases: 3. The CDR3 sequence is CASSSRTGSYNSPLHF. Written as DNA, the CDR3 is TGTGCCAGCAGTTCCCGGACAGGGTCCTATAATTCACCCCTCCACTTT.

The chain uses TRBV5-4 and TRBJ1-2; D is uncertain. Trimming left V 3 bases short and J 8 bases short, with 14 bases between. The CDR3 totals 13 residues. Germline lookup yields CDR1 SGHNT and CDR2 YYREEE (reference sequence). CDR3 DNA sequence: TGTGCCAGCAGCTCACTTGGGCCAGGCGGCTACACCTTC. Protein: CASSSLGPGGYTF.

The chain employs TRBV9 and TRBJ1-5; D unresolved. Germline V lookup: CDR1 SGDLS, CDR2 YYNGEE. There are 13 residues in the CDR3. The ends were cut back, 0 bases at V and 3 bases at J, with 4 bases in the middle. The CDR3 loop reads CASSVGNNQPQHF. Written as DNA, the CDR3 is TGTGCCAGCAGCGTAGGGAACAATCAGCCCCAGCATTTT. Looking up the rest from reference TRBV9 and TRBJ1-5 gives the full variable domain: DSGVTQTPKHLITATGQRVTLRCSPRSGDLSVYWYQQSLDQGLQFLIQYYNGEERAKGNILERFSAQQFPDLHSELNLSSLELGDSALYFCASSVGNNQPQHFGDGTRLSIL.

In DNA, the CDR3 is TGTGCCATCAGCCATCCGGACAGGGTACCGCAAGAGACCCAGTACTTC. It is translated as CAISHPDRVPQETQYF. V and J are TRBV10-3 and TRBJ2-5, with 8 nucleotides matching TRBD1. Trimming took 6 bases from V and 2 from J; bases not matched to a gene: 11. Per the germline V gene, CDR1 is ENHRY and CDR2 is SYGVKD. This CDR3 contains 16 residues.

This chain links TRBV19 with TRBJ1-5; TRBD1 might be the D (5 bases). The V and J ends lost 5 bases and 7 bases respectively, with 15 bases between them. Germline values: CDR1 LNHDA, CDR2 SQIVND (reference sequence). CDR3 size: 14 residues. The CDR3 loop reads CASSPGTGGQPQHF. CDR3 DNA: TGTGCCAGTAGTCCCGGGACCGGCGGACAGCCCCAGCATTTT.

This sequence joins TRBV4-3 and TRBJ2-1; a weak D match, TRBD1 (6 bases). The V end was cut by 4 bases, the J end by 9 bases, with 10 bases between. The CDR3 is 12 amino acids. Germline V gives CDR1 LGHNA, CDR2 YSLEER. CDR3 sequence reads: CASSLTGGEQFF. CDR3 DNA sequence: TGCGCCAGCAGCCTGACAGGCGGTGAGCAGTTCTTC.